The 2 T cell receptor beta chains below all came from one sample that was sequenced in a study of T cells in localized non-small cell lung cancer. Generated by immunoSEQ multiplex PCR, the TCRdb table keeps only in-frame clones and is missing some. The profile shows around 28,000 clones, 85% to 95% of them singletons. The sequencing here drew on peripheral blood, taken before any cancer treatment. The receptors shown here come from a woman aged 40 to 75 with stage I lung adenocarcinoma.

V and J are TRBV5-1 and TRBJ2-1; D is perhaps TRBD1 (5 bases). The CDR3 runs to 13 residues. The V gene's germline CDR1 is SGHRS and CDR2 YFSETQ. V lost 0 bases and J 8 bases, leaving 9 bases between the germline ends. CDR3 loop: CASSLATDDEQFF. The CDR3 nucleotides are TGCGCCAGCAGCTTGGCGACAGACGATGAGCAGTTCTTC.

This clone was seen more than once but under ten times. CDR3 nucleotides: TGCGCCAGCAGCCCTGGACCGAACACTGAAGCTTTCTTT. The encoded protein is CASSPGPNTEAFF. This chain connects TRBV5-1 to TRBJ1-1; D unclear. The ends were cut back, 4 bases at V and 1 base at J, with 8 bases in the middle. Germline CDR1 reads SGHRS; CDR2 reads YFSETQ. There are 13 residues in the CDR3.